The following is a T cell receptor beta chain sequence with its context. The antigen remains undetermined. This record belongs to a study of T cells in localized non-small cell lung cancer. Study findings and constraints: Compared with tumor, uninvolved adjacent lung displayed greater T cell clonality, ranking highest overall. Because researchers sequenced only one region of the tumor, heterogeneity is still possible. Detection in adjacent lung was observed for a median about 56 of the top 100 tumor clones. The study linked higher blood T cell density to longer overall survival.

Measured with immunoSEQ multiplex PCR; TCRdb has only the in-frame clones, and not every one. The sample has nearly 15,000 clones; about 85% are singletons. The sample consisted of peripheral blood, taken before any cancer treatment. This receptor was identified in a female donor older than 55 with stage I squamous cell lung carcinoma.

CDR3 amino acids: CASSPGGTLAFF. DNA of the CDR3: TGCGCCAGCAGCCCCGGGGGGACCTTGGCTTTCTTT. The chain employs TRBV5-1 and TRBJ1-1, with D possibly matching TRBD1 (5 bases). Germline loops: CDR1 SGHRS, CDR2 YFSETQ. With 4 bases removed from V and 11 bases from J, the gap between germline ends came to 15 bases. CDR3 length: 12 residues.